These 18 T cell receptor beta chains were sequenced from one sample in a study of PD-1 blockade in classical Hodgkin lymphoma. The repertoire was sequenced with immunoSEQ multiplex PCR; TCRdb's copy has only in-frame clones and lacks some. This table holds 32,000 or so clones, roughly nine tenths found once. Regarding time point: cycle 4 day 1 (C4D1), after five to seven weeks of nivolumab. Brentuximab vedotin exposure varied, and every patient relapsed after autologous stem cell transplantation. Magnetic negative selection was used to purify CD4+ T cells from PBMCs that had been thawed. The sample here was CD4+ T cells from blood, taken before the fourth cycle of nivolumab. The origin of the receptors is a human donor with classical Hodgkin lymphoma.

For the CDR3, the DNA is TGTGCCAGCAGCTTAAAAGATGAGCAGTTCTTC. Amino acids: CASSLKDEQFF. The chain recombines TRBV7-6 with TRBJ2-1; D unclear. V lost 2 bases to trimming and J lost 8 bases, with 4 bases between them. This CDR3 has 11 residues. CDR1 SGHVS and CDR2 FNYEAQ come from the germline V gene.

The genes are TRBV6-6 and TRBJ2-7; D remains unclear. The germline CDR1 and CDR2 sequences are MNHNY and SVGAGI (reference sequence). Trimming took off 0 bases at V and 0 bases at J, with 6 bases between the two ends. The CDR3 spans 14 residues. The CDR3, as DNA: TGTGCCAGCAGTTACTCGACCAACTCCTACGAGCAGTACTTC. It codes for CASSYSTNSYEQYF.

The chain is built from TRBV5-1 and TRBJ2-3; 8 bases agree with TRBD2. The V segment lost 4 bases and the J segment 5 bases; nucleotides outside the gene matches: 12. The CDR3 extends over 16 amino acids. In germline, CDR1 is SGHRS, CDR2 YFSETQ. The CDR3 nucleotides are TGCGCCAGCAGCCTAGCGGGCGGGGCCTACCAAGATACGCAGTATTTT. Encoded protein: CASSLAGGAYQDTQYF.

CDR3 amino acids: CASSLDEYEQFF. DNA of the CDR3: TGTGCCAGCAGCTTGGATGAATATGAGCAGTTCTTC. The V call is TRBV5-4, the J call TRBJ2-1; unclear D gene. This CDR3 is 12 amino acids long. V was cut by 0 bases and J by 8 bases, with 6 bases left in between. Germline values: CDR1 SGHNT, CDR2 YYREEE (reference sequence).

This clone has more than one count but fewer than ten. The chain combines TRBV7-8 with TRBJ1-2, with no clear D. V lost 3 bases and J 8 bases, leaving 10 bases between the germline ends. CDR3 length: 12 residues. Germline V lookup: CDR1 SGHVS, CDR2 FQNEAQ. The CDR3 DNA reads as TGTGCCAGCAGCTTGGTAGGATACGGCTACACCTTC. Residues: CASSLVGYGYTF.

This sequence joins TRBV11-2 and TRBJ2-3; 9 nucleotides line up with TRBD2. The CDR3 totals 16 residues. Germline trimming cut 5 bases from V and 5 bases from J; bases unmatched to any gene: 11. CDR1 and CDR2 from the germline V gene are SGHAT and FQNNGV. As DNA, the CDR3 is TGTGCCAGCAGCAAGGAGCGCGGGGGGGCAGTAGATACGCAGTATTTT. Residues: CASSKERGGAVDTQYF.

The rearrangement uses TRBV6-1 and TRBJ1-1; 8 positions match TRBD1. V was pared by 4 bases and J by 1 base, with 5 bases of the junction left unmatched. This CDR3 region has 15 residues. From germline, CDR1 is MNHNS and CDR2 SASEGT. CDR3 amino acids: CASSGRTGTNTEAFF. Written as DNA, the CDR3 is TGTGCCAGCAGTGGGAGGACAGGGACGAACACTGAAGCTTTCTTT.

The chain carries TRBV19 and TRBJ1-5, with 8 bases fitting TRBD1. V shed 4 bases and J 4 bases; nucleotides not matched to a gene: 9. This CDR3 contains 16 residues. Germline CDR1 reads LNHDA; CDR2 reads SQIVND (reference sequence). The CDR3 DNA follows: TGTGCCAGTAGTACCTACGGGACAGGAGGGAATCAGCCCCAGCATTTT. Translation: CASSTYGTGGNQPQHF. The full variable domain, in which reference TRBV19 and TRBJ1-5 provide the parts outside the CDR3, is DGGITQSPKYLFRKEGQNVTLSCEQNLNHDAMYWYRQDPGQGLRLIYYSQIVNDFQKGDIAEGYSVSREKKESFPLTVTSAQKNPTAFYLCASSTYGTGGNQPQHFGDGTRLSIL.

The CDR3 spells CASSQDSSTRHTEAFF. The CDR3 coding sequence is TGTGCCAGCAGCCAAGATTCCTCAACGCGGCACACTGAAGCTTTCTTT. The V gene is TRBV14, the J gene TRBJ1-1; D is unclear. The CDR3 contains 16 residues. Germline assignment: CDR1 SGHDN and CDR2 FVKESK. Trimming shortened V by 0 bases and J by 3 bases, and 14 bases separated the two germline ends.

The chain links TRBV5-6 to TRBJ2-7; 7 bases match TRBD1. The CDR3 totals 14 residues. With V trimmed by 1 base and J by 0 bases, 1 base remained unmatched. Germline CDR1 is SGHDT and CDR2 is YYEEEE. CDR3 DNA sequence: TGTGCCAGCAGCTTGCCAGGGGGCTCCTACGAGCAGTACTTC. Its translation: CASSLPGGSYEQYF.

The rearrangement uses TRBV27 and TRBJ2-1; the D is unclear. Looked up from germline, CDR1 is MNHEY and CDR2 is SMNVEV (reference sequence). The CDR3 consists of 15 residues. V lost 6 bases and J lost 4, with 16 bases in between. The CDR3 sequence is CASRGLWEYYNEQFF. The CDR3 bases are TGTGCCAGCAGAGGATTGTGGGAATATTACAATGAGCAGTTCTTC.

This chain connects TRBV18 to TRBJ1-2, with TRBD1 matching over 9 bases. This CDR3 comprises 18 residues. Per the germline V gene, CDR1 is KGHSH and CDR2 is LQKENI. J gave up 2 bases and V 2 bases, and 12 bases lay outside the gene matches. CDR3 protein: CASSPGVGTGTGNYGYTF. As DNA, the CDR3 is TGTGCCAGCTCACCAGGAGTTGGGACCGGGACAGGGAACTATGGCTACACCTTC.

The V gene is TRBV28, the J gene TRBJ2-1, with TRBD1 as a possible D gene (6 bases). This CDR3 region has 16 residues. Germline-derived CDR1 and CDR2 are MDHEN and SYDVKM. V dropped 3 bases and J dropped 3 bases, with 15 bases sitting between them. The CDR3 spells CASSFPPDRIYNEQFF. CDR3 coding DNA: TGTGCCAGCAGTTTCCCACCAGACAGGATCTACAATGAGCAGTTCTTC.

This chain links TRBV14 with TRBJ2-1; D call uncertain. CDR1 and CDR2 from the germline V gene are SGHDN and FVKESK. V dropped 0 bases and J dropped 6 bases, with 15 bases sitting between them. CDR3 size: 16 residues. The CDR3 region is CASSQETLAPVNEQFF. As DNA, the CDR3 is TGTGCCAGCAGCCAAGAGACACTCGCCCCTGTCAATGAGCAGTTCTTC.

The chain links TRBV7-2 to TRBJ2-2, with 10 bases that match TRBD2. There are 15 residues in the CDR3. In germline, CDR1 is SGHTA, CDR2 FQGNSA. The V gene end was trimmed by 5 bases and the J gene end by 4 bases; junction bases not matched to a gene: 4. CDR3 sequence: CASSRLAGVTGELFF. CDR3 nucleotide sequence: TGTGCCAGCAGCCGCCTAGCGGGGGTCACCGGGGAGCTGTTTTTT.

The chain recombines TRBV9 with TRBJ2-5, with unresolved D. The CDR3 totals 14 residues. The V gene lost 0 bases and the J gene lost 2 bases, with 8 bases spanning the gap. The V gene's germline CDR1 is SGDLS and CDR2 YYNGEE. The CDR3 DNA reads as TGTGCCAGCAGCGTAGAGGCGGTACAAGAGACCCAGTACTTC. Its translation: CASSVEAVQETQYF.

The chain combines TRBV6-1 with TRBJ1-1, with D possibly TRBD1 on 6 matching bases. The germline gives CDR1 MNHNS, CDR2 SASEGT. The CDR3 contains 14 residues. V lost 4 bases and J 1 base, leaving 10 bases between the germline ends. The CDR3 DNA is TGTGCCAGCAGTGCGGACAGCCCGAACACTGAAGCTTTCTTT. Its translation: CASSADSPNTEAFF.

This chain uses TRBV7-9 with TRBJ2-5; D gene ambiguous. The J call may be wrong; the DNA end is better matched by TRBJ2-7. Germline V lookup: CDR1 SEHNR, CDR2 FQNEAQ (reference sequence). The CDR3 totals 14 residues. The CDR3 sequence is CASSLDSLSYEQYF. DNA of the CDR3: TGTGCCAGCAGCTTAGACAGCCTCTCCTACGAGCAGTACTTC.